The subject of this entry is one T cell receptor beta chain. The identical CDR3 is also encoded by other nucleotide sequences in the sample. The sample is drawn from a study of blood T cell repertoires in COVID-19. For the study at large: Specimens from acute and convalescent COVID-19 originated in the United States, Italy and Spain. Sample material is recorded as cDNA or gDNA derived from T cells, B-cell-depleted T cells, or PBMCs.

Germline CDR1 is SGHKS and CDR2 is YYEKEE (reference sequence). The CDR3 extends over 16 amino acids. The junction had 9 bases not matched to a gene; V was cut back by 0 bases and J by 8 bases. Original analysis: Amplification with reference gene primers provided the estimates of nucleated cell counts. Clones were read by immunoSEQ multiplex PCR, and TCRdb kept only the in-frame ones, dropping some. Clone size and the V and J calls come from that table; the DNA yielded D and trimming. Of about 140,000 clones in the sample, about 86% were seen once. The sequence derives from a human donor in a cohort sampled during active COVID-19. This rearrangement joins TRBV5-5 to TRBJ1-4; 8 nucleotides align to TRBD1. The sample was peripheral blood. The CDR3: CASSLAGGTGGEKLFF. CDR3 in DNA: TGTGCCAGCAGCTTGGCCGGGGGGACAGGAGGAGAAAAACTGTTTTTT.